The 10 T cell receptor beta chains given below trace back to one sample, sequenced in a study of blood T cells in healthy people across ages. Then a second PCR, running roughly 7 to 12 cycles, was carried out with a sample-barcoded 5' primer and a J-beta primer mix. TCRdb re-analysed the 5' RACE reads in MiXCR, keeping a single row per CDR3 protein. In the table there are more than 1,400,000 distinct CDR3 sequences, around 39% of which are singletons. Sequenced input: blood. Every receptor here comes from a woman in her late teens or twenties in good health.

The J gene is TRBJ2-6, the V gene TRBV7-3; D may be TRBD1 or TRBD2 (5 bases each). The germline V gene encodes CDR1 SGHTA and CDR2 FQGTGA. This CDR3 comprises 18 residues. The V end lost 5 bases, the J end lost 0 bases, and 17 bases lay between the germline ends. DNA of the CDR3: TGTGCCAGCAGCCCCAATCTGTATGGGGGCTCTGGGGCCAACGTCCTGACTTTC. This codes for CASSPNLYGGSGANVLTF.

This clonotype was counted a few times. The chain joins TRBV5-5 to TRBJ2-1, with TRBD2 matching 7 bases. CDR3 length: 16 amino acids. J gave up 0 bases and V 0 bases, and 3 bases lay outside the gene matches. From germline, CDR1 is SGHKS and CDR2 YYEKEE (reference sequence). This CDR3 reads CASSLERGNSYNEQFF. The CDR3 DNA sequence: TGTGCCAGCAGCTTGGAGCGGGGAAACTCCTACAATGAGCAGTTCTTC.

This clonotype was seen more than once but under ten times. The V call is TRBV11-2, the J call TRBJ2-7, with TRBD2 identical over 7 bases. V was pared by 2 bases and J by 0 bases, with 4 bases of the junction left unmatched. The CDR3 totals 15 residues. Germline CDR1 and CDR2: SGHAT and FQNNGV. The CDR3 DNA follows: TGTGCCAGCAGCTTATTTGCTAGCGGCTCCTACGAGCAGTACTTC. It codes for CASSLFASGSYEQYF.

This clonotype was counted only a few times. The J gene is TRBJ2-3, the V gene TRBV6-1; 7 nucleotides agree with TRBD2. The CDR3 is 13 residues long. Germline loops: CDR1 MNHNS, CDR2 SASEGT. The V segment lost 9 bases and the J segment 10 bases; nucleotides outside the gene matches: 13. The CDR3 nucleotides read TGTGCCAGTTTGGATGCGGGAGATACCCCGCAGTATTTT. Translation: CASLDAGDTPQYF.

The chain's CDR3 is CASKARQGAGGPYNEQFF. CDR3 bases: TGTGCCAGCAAGGCCCGCCAGGGAGCGGGAGGGCCGTACAATGAGCAGTTCTTC. The chain joins TRBV27 to TRBJ2-1; TRBD2 agrees at 10 bases. This CDR3 contains 18 residues. In germline, CDR1 is MNHEY, CDR2 SMNVEV (reference sequence). V trimming: 7 bases; J trimming: 4 bases; junction bases outside the gene matches: 16.

The CDR3 DNA follows: TGCAGCGTTGAGGGGTTCGGTCAGGGTGAGACCCAGTACTTC. Amino acid sequence: CSVEGFGQGETQYF. The chain combines TRBV29-1 with TRBJ2-5; D might be TRBD1 (5 bases). V lost 3 bases and J lost 5, with 16 bases in between. The CDR3 is 14 amino acids. Looked up from germline, CDR1 is SQVTM and CDR2 is ANQGSEA.

This clonotype came up a few times. Here the CDR3 reads CASSVEAGGPHEQYF. The CDR3 DNA sequence: TGTGCCAGCAGCGTAGAAGCGGGGGGGCCCCACGAGCAGTACTTC. This sequence joins TRBV9 and TRBJ2-5; 10 bases fit TRBD2. TRBJ2-7 matches the DNA end more closely, so the J call is doubtful. The germline V gene has CDR1 SGDLS and CDR2 YYNGEE. The CDR3 is made up of 15 amino acids.

V is TRBV11-2 and J is TRBJ2-3; TRBD1 matches at 9 bases. J lost 1 base, V lost 5 bases, and 7 bases had no gene match. The CDR3 is made up of 16 amino acids. Germline CDR1 and CDR2: SGHAT and FQNNGV. The CDR3: CASSIPGQGGTDTQYF. The CDR3 DNA reads as TGTGCCAGCAGCATACCGGGACAGGGAGGCACAGATACGCAGTATTTT.

The rearrangement links TRBV2 to TRBJ2-7; no firm D call. There are 13 residues in the CDR3. Trimming took 3 bases from V and 6 from J, leaving 12 bases between them. In germline, CDR1 is SNHLY, CDR2 FYNNEI. The CDR3 sequence: CASSEDSSGEQYF. The CDR3 region has the DNA TGTGCCAGCAGTGAGGATAGCTCGGGCGAGCAGTACTTC.

There are a few counts of this clonotype. The genes are TRBV25-1 and TRBJ2-7; D possibly uses TRBD1 or TRBD2 (5 bases each). Germline V gene lookup returns CDR1 MGHDK and CDR2 SYGVNS. This CDR3 has 14 residues. V lost 5 bases to trimming and J lost 3 bases, with 14 bases between them. CDR3: CASSWYLGGYEQYF. The CDR3, as DNA: TGTGCCAGCAGTTGGTATCTTGGGGGCTACGAGCAGTACTTC.